The present TCR beta chain was sequenced within a study of T cell responses to AZD1222 COVID-19 vaccine. Study conclusions and caveats: Donors in the cohort were predominantly white British and more often female, and clonal diversity was possibly underestimated. Spike was spanned by vaccine-associated CD4 TCRs, which were dominant at 160-218 and 743-854.

As concerns this clone: Its antigen remains unidentified.

With V trimmed by 7 bases and J by 3 bases, 8 bases remained unmatched. Germline V gene data show CDR1 as MGHRA and CDR2 as YSYEKL. The CDR3 extends over 16 amino acids. This table comes from immunoSEQ multiplex PCR, and its TCRdb copy is limited to in-frame clones, with some not included. There are 100,000 to 150,000 clones in the sample; 65% to 90% occur only once, and around 20% lies in the top ten. This chain connects TRBV4-1 to TRBJ2-2; 10 nucleotides agree with TRBD2. The source of this sequence is an adult in good health. The sequenced sample was peripheral blood, obtained on day 0 of AZD1222 vaccination. CDR3 sequence reads: CASKVAGGPHTGELFF. CDR3 DNA: TGCGCCAGCAAGGTAGCGGGGGGACCCCACACCGGGGAGCTGTTTTTT.